These 12 T cell receptor beta chains were sequenced from one sample in a study of cytomegalovirus exposure and HLA in healthy donors. PCR employed 60 Vbeta and 13 Jbeta primers. Data came from immunoSEQ multiplex PCR; TCRdb stores just in-frame clones and leaves some out. The profile shows roughly 120,000 clones, around four fifths of them singletons. The specimen was PBMCs. The receptors were gathered from a male donor in good health and CMV-seropositive.

This clone was seen just once. The genes are TRBV5-1 and TRBJ1-2, with a weak D call TRBD1 (5 bases). CDR3 length equals 12 residues. Trimming took off 0 bases at V and 8 bases at J, with 8 bases between the two ends. Germline V lookup: CDR1 SGHRS, CDR2 YFSETQ. For the CDR3, the DNA is TGCGCCAGCAGCTTGGAGGGGTTAGGCTACACCTTC. Protein product: CASSLEGLGYTF.

The CDR3: CASSYDGNYGYTF. The CDR3 DNA reads as TGTGCCAGCAGTTATGACGGGAACTATGGCTACACCTTC. V gene TRBV6-5 combines with J gene TRBJ1-2; D gene unclear. The V gene's germline CDR1 is MNHEY and CDR2 SVGAGI. V was clipped by 3 bases and J by 2 bases, with 7 bases between them. The CDR3 consists of 13 residues.

This chain uses TRBV7-2 with TRBJ1-5; 8 nucleotides line up with TRBD1. This CDR3 comprises 16 residues. Germline trimming cut 5 bases from V and 9 bases from J; bases unmatched to any gene: 15. CDR1 and CDR2 (germline): SGHTA, FQGNSA. CDR3 in amino acids: CASSLTVAGGMGPQHF. In DNA form, the CDR3 reads TGTGCCAGCAGCCTTACGGTAGCAGGGGGCATGGGGCCCCAGCATTTT.

The V call is TRBV7-3, the J call TRBJ2-5; D possibly corresponds to TRBD2 (5 bases). This CDR3 is built from 15 residues. From germline, CDR1 is SGHTA and CDR2 FQGTGA. Trimming cost V 5 bases and J 1 base, with 14 bases left between them. Here the CDR3 DNA reads TGTGCCAGCAGCCTCAACGCGGGCCTCCAAGAGACCCAGTACTTC. This gives the protein CASSLNAGLQETQYF.

In its sample, this clone was seen once. The rearrangement uses TRBV11-2 and TRBJ1-1, with D perhaps TRBD1 (5 bases). The CDR3 is 14 residues long. V was clipped by 2 bases and J by 4 bases, with 11 bases between them. Germline CDR1 reads SGHAT; CDR2 reads FQNNGV. CDR3 in amino acids: CASSLISGSTEAFF. Written as DNA, the CDR3 is TGTGCCAGCAGCTTAATTTCAGGGTCCACTGAAGCTTTCTTT.

The J gene is TRBJ2-3, the V gene TRBV6-5, with D maybe TRBD2 (5 bases). Germline V gene data show CDR1 as MNHEY and CDR2 as SVGAGI. The CDR3 is 15 amino acids. V was shortened by 6 bases and J by 0 bases, with 13 bases between the two germline ends. CDR3 loop: CASRGFGISTDTQYF. CDR3 bases: TGTGCCAGCAGAGGGTTCGGGATCAGCACAGATACGCAGTATTTT.

V is TRBV28 and J is TRBJ1-2; perhaps TRBD1 as D (5 bases). The CDR3 has 16 residues. V gave up 2 bases and J gave up 2 bases, with 15 bases separating them. Germline CDR1 MDHEN, CDR2 SYDVKM. The CDR3 here is CASSLRSWEGNYGYTF. The CDR3 DNA sequence: TGTGCCAGCAGTTTAAGATCGTGGGAGGGGAACTATGGCTACACCTTC.

This chain uses TRBV9 with TRBJ1-2, with TRBD1 as a possible D gene (6 bases). The germline V gene encodes CDR1 SGDLS and CDR2 YYNGEE. This CDR3 is 17 amino acids long. V dropped 0 bases and J dropped 2 bases, with 17 bases sitting between them. This chain's CDR3 is CASSVEFRDTKNYGYTF. DNA of the CDR3: TGTGCCAGCAGCGTAGAATTCCGGGACACCAAGAACTATGGCTACACCTTC. The full variable domain, completed using reference TRBV9 and TRBJ1-2, is DSGVTQTPKHLITATGQRVTLRCSPRSGDLSVYWYQQSLDQGLQFLIQYYNGEERAKGNILERFSAQQFPDLHSELNLSSLELGDSALYFCASSVEFRDTKNYGYTFGSGTRLTVV.

This chain uses TRBV2 with TRBJ2-5; the match to TRBD2 covers 9 bases. The end of the DNA is better explained by TRBJ2-7, so the J call may be wrong. The CDR3 loop spans 14 amino acids. In germline, CDR1 is SNHLY, CDR2 FYNNEI. DNA of the CDR3: TGTGCCAGCAGTGCGAACGGACTAGCGAGCGAGCAGTACTTC. It is translated as CASSANGLASEQYF.

The chain recombines TRBV5-6 with TRBJ2-7, with 8 positions matching TRBD1. This CDR3 spans 14 amino acids. V lost 1 base to trimming and J lost 7 bases; unmatched junction nucleotides: 7. Germline lookup yields CDR1 SGHDT and CDR2 YYEEEE. The chain's CDR3 is CASSLSGQGAEQYF. The CDR3, as DNA: TGTGCCAGCAGCTTGTCTGGACAGGGAGCGGAGCAGTACTTC. The full variable domain, in which reference TRBV5-6 and TRBJ2-7 provide the parts outside the CDR3, is DAGVTQSPTHLIKTRGQQVTLRCSPKSGHDTVSWYQQALGQGPQFIFQYYEEEERQRGNFPDRFSGHQFPNYSSELNVNALLLGDSALYLCASSLSGQGAEQYFGPGTRLTVT.

The chain links TRBV28 to TRBJ2-5; D is unresolved. The end of the DNA fits TRBJ2-7 better, so the J call may be wrong. The CDR3 runs to 12 residues. CDR1 and CDR2 (germline): MDHEN, SYDVKM. This chain's CDR3 is CASSLGSYEQYF. CDR3 nucleotide sequence: TGTGCCAGCAGTTTGGGCAGCTACGAGCAGTACTTC.

This clone was detected only a few times. The rearrangement joins TRBV6-5 to TRBJ1-2, with D possibly matching TRBD1 (5 bases). Germline values: CDR1 MNHEY, CDR2 SVGAGI. The CDR3 spans 15 residues. V lost 2 bases and J lost 4, with 14 bases in between. The CDR3 here is CASSYAGRELYGYTF. The CDR3 bases are TGTGCCAGCAGTTACGCAGGCAGGGAACTCTATGGCTACACCTTC.